The rows below give T cell receptor beta chains drawn from one sample of a study of tumor and adjacent non-tumor tissue in lung cancer. TCRdb passed the multiplex PCR reads through MiXCR, listing each CDR3 protein once. The table has about 110,000 distinct CDR3 sequences, 84% seen once. What was sequenced was lung tumor tissue. The receptors were gathered from a man between 65 and 85 years old with non-small cell lung cancer. Each CDR3 is given with its conserved first and last residue. The D gene is left open where the match is weak. The size entry is marked missing in some rows and otherwise reads once, few, many or a size class.

clone_size j_call v_call d_call cdr3_nt cdr3_aa
NA TRBJ2-2 TRBV4-3 NA TGCGCCAGCAGACAACCGACCAACACCGGGGAGCTGTCTTTT CASRQPTNTGELSF
NA TRBJ2-1 TRBV10-3 NA TGTACCACCAAGCGGGATGAGCAGTTCTTC CTTKRDEQFF
NA TRBJ1-1 TRBV12-3/TRBV12-4 NA TGTGCCAGCAGACTTGTATGGGGTGCTGAAGCTTTCTTT CASRLVWGAEAFF
NA TRBJ1-4 TRBV4-2 NA TGTGCCAGCAGCCACACAGTTACTAATGAAAAACTGTTTTTT CASSHTVTNEKLFF
NA TRBJ2-7 TRBV6-1 TRBD2 TGTGCCGGCAGTGGAGGACTAGCTGGCGGGAGTTTATACGAGCAGTACTTC CAGSGGLAGGSLYEQYF
NA TRBJ1-4 TRBV12-3/TRBV12-4 NA TGTGCCAGCAGTATATGGGAAAAACTGTTTTTT CASSIWEKLFF
NA TRBJ2-1 TRBV6-5 TRBD2 TGTGCCGGCAGTGGGGGACTAGCGGGCGGCGAGCAGTTATTC CAGSGGLAGGEQLF
once TRBJ2-3 TRBV4-3 NA TGCGCCAGCAGCTCTAGCCTCGGGACGGTAGATACGCAGTACTTT CASSSSLGTVDTQYF
NA TRBJ2-7 TRBV11-3 NA TGTGCCAGCAGTCCGTTGACAGTTTCGGTGTACGAGCAGTACTTC CASSPLTVSVYEQYF
NA TRBJ2-2 TRBV4-3 TRBD2 TGCGCCATCAGCCAAGACGGGATAAGCGGGAGAGGGGAGCTGTTTTTT CAISQDGISGRGELFF
NA TRBJ2-1 TRBV11-1 NA TGTGCCAGCAGCTTAGCTACCAGGATCGATGAGCAGTTCTTC CASSLATRIDEQFF
many TRBJ1-6 TRBV10-3 TRBD1 TGTGCCACCGGGACAGGGCGAGCGTCCTATAATTCACCCCTCCACTTT CATGTGRASYNSPLHF
NA TRBJ1-3 TRBV11-2 NA TGTGCCAGCAGCCCAGGGAGAGTCCTCTCTGGAAACAACGTATATTTT CASSPGRVLSGNNVYF
NA TRBJ2-3 TRBV6-2/TRBV6-3 NA TGTGCCAGCAGTTCTCAGGGCGATCAGCCACAGTATTTT CASSSQGDQPQYF
NA TRBJ1-1 TRBV11-1 NA TGTGACAGCAGCTCGAAGAGGGGCCCGGACACTGAAGCTTTCTTT CDSSSKRGPDTEAFF
NA TRBJ2-2 TRBV10-1 NA TGCGCCAGCGGGCACTGGGGATTGCGGACCGGGGAGTTGTTTTTT CASGHWGLRTGELFF
NA TRBJ2-4 TRBV6-2/TRBV6-3 TRBD1 TGTGCCAGCAGTTCTTTTGAACAGGGGGGCATTCAGTACTTC CASSSFEQGGIQYF
NA TRBJ2-1 TRBV6-1 NA TGTGCCAGCAATGTCTGGGGAAAGGAAGAGCTGTTCTTC CASNVWGKEELFF
once TRBJ1-6 TRBV6-6 NA TGTGCCAACAGTTGGACCGGGCCACATAATTCACCCCTCCACTTT CANSWTGPHNSPLHF
NA TRBJ2-5 TRBV12-3/TRBV12-4 TRBD2 TGTGCCAGTGACGGGCTAGCGGGAGTGGTGGAGACCCAGTACTTC CASDGLAGVVETQYF
NA TRBJ2-3 TRBV2 TRBD2 TGTACCAGCCGGACTAGCGGAAGCACAGATACGCAGTGTTTT CTSRTSGSTDTQCF
NA TRBJ2-2 TRBV6-1 TRBD2 TGTGCCAGCAGTTCTAGCGGGAGGGCAACCACCGTGGGGCTGTTTTTT CASSSSGRATTVGLFF
NA TRBJ2-7 TRBV6-5 NA TGTGCCAGCAGTTACTCGACAGGGACTGTCTACGAGCAGTACTTT CASSYSTGTVYEQYF
NA TRBJ2-5 TRBV15 NA TGTGCCACCAGCATCAGTGGTCGAGTAGCGGAGCAAGAGACCCAGTACTTC CATSISGRVAEQETQYF
NA TRBJ1-1 TRBV6-1 NA TGTGCCAACACCGAAGGTCGGCGGCGCATTGAAGCTTTCTTT CANTEGRRRIEAFF
NA TRBJ2-7 TRBV6-2/TRBV6-3 NA TGTGCCAGCAGTTACATGGGACGGTATTCCTACGAGAAGTACTTC CASSYMGRYSYEKYF
NA TRBJ2-7 TRBV11-2 NA TGTACGAGCAGCTTAGCCTTTACGTCCTCCTACGAGCAGTACTTC CTSSLAFTSSYEQYF
NA TRBJ1-1 TRBV6-5 NA TGTGCCAGCAGTCTTCAGAGTGTGAAGACTGAAGCTTTCTTT CASSLQSVKTEAFF
once TRBJ1-1 TRBV10-2 NA TGCTCCTGCAGGGACAAGGGCGCTGAAGCTTTCTTT CSCRDKGAEAFF
few TRBJ1-1 TRBV4-1 TRBD1 TGCGCCAGCAGCCAGGACGGTGCCGACAGGGGGCAATACATTGAAGCTTTCTTT CASSQDGADRGQYIEAFF
NA TRBJ1-3 TRBV12-3/TRBV12-4 NA TGTGCCAACAGTTTATTTGACTTTCGAAGCACCATATATTTT CANSLFDFRSTIYF
NA TRBJ2-2 TRBV12-3/TRBV12-4 TRBD1 TGTGCCAGCAGCCAGGGACAGGGGGCGAACACCGGGGAGCTGTTTTTT CASSQGQGANTGELFF
NA TRBJ1-1 TRBV6-6 NA TGTGCCAGCAGGATACCCGACACTGAAGCCTTCTTT CASRIPDTEAFF
NA TRBJ1-1 TRBV5-5 NA TGTGCCAACCCATTAATTCCCTCTGGATGGGTTACTGAAGCTTTCTTT CANPLIPSGWVTEAFF
NA TRBJ2-5 TRBV5-6 TRBD1 TGTACCAGCAGCTTGTTACAGGGGGCTACCCTCGGGGTGACCCATTACTTC CTSSLLQGATLGVTHYF
NA TRBJ2-7 TRBV29-1 NA TGCCGCGCCGGGAGCTATGAGCAGTACTTC CRAGSYEQYF
NA TRBJ1-2 TRBV28 NA TGTGTCAGCAGCTCCCGGGGAGGCTACACATTC CVSSSRGGYTF
NA TRBJ2-1 TRBV4-1 NA TGCGTCAGCAGCCGCTCCACGGGGCTTACCTACGATGAGCAGTTCTTC CVSSRSTGLTYDEQFF
NA TRBJ2-3 TRBV4-2 TRBD2 TGTACCAGCAGCCGTGGGACTAGCGGGCGCACAGATACGCAGTATTTT CTSSRGTSGRTDTQYF
many TRBJ2-7 TRBV19 NA TGTGCCGCTCCCGGGAGGGGGCCCGGCTCCGAGCAGTACTTC CAAPGRGPGSEQYF
NA TRBJ2-2 TRBV6-2/TRBV6-3 NA TGTGCCAGCGGAGCTAGCAGGAGGGCCGCGGGTACCAGGGAGCTGTTTTTT CASGASRRAAGTRELFF
NA TRBJ2-5 TRBV4-1 TRBD1 TGCGCCAGCAGCCAACAGGGAACGGGACAGGTAGAGACCCAGTACTTC CASSQQGTGQVETQYF
NA TRBJ2-5 TRBV29-1 NA TGCGGCGTTGAAGTCAGCGGAGAGACCCAGTACTTC CGVEVSGETQYF
few TRBJ2-3 TRBV11-2 TRBD1 TGTGCCAGTAGCCGACAGGGGTACACAGATATGCAGTATTTT CASSRQGYTDMQYF
NA TRBJ2-4 TRBV12-3/TRBV12-4 NA TGTGCCAGCAGCCCGTACAGGGGACTACTATACAAAAACATTCAGTACTTC CASSPYRGLLYKNIQYF
NA TRBJ1-1 TRBV29-1 NA TGCAGCGTTGTTAAATTCGGGGGAATGAACACTGGAGCTTTATTT CSVVKFGGMNTGALF
NA TRBJ2-1 TRBV6-2/TRBV6-3 NA TGTGCCAGCAATTACGTCGTTGGCGAGCAGATCTTC CASNYVVGEQIF
NA TRBJ2-4 TRBV6-6 NA TGTGCCAGCAGTGAGACTAAAAACATTCAGGACTTC CASSETKNIQDF
NA TRBJ2-3 TRBV5-1 NA TGCGCCAGCAGCTTGCGGGTTCAAACCACGGATATGCAGTATTTT CASSLRVQTTDMQYF
NA TRBJ1-2 TRBV4-3 NA TGCGCTAGCAGCCAAGGGGTGGCATATGGCTACACCTTC CASSQGVAYGYTF
NA TRBJ2-7 TRBV6-5 NA TGTGCCATCACCAGAGATGGGTACGAGAAGTACTTC CAITRDGYEKYF
NA TRBJ2-5 TRBV6-5 NA TGTGCCAGGAGACGTACTGGATCCGAGACCCAGTACTTC CARRRTGSETQYF
NA TRBJ1-2 TRBV6-5 NA TGTGCCAGCATAGCTGGGTCAGGGAATGGCTACACCTTC CASIAGSGNGYTF
many TRBJ1-2 TRBV28 NA TGTGCCAGCAGTTCGGGGCTTTATAACTATGGCTACACCTTC CASSSGLYNYGYTF